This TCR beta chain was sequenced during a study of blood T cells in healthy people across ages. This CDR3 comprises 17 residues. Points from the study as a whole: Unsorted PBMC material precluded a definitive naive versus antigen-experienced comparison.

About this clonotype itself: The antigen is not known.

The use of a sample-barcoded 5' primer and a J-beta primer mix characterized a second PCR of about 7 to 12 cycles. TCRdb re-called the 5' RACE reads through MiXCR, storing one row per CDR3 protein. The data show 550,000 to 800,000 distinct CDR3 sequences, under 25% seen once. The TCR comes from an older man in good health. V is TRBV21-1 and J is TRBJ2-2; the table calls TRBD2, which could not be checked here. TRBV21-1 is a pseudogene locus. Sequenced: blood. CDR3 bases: TGTGCCAGCAGCGAAGATTCTGACGGGAGGGTTGCCGGGGAGCTGTTTTTT. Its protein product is CASSEDSDGRVAGELFF.